This T cell receptor (beta chain) was recorded in a study of blood T cell repertoires in COVID-19. The Seattle patients, enrolled during active infection, were followed longitudinally. Libraries were prepared by immunoSEQ multiplex PCR; TCRdb keeps only in-frame clonotypes and omits some of them. The sample holds fewer than 250,000 clones, about nine tenths seen once. This sequence was found in a man aged 30 to 39 with COVID-19, enrolled during active disease. The material sequenced was peripheral blood.

CDR3 sequence: CASRGQFSKNIQYF. The CDR3 DNA follows: TGTGCCAGCAGGGGACAGTTCTCCAAAAACATTCAGTACTTC. V and J are TRBV27 and TRBJ2-4; 7 bases are shared with TRBD1. The CDR3 runs 14 residues. CDR1 is MNHEY, CDR2 SMNVEV, per germline (reference sequence). The V and J ends lost 6 bases and 2 bases, in that order; junction bases with no gene match: 4.